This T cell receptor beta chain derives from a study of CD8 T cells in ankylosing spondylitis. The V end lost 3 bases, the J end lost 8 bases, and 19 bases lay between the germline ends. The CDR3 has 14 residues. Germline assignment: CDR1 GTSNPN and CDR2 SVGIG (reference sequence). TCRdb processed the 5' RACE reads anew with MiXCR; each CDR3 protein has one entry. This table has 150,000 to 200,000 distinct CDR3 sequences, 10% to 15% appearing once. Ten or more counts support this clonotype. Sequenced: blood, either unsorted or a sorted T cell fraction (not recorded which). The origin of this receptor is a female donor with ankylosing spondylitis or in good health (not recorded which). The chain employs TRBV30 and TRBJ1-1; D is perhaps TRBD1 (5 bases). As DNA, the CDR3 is TGTGCCTGGAGGACAGACAGCTTAATAAGCGAAGCTTTCTTT. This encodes CAWRTDSLISEAFF.